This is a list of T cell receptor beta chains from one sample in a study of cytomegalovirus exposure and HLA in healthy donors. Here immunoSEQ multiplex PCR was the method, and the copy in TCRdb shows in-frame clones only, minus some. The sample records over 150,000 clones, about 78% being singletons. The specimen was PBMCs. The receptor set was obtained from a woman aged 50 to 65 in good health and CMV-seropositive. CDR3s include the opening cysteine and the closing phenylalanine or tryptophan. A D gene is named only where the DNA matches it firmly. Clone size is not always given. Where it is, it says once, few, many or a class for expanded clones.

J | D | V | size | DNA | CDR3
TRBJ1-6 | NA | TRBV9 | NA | TGTGCCAGCAGCGTAGATACAGATAATTCACCCCTCCACTTT | CASSVDTDNSPLHF
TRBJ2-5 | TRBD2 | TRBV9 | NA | TGTGCCAGCAGCGTAGGCGTAGCGGGGAATCAAGAGACCCAGTACTTC | CASSVGVAGNQETQYF
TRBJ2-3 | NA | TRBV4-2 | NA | TGTGCCAGCAGCCGCACTATGAGCACAGATACGCAGTATTTT | CASSRTMSTDTQYF
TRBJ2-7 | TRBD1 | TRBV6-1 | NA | TGTGCCAGCCAAGAGGTGATGACAGGGTCCTACGAGCAGTACTTC | CASQEVMTGSYEQYF
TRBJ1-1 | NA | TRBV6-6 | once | TGTGCCAGCAGCCTACGGGTCGTGAACACTGAAGCTTTCTTT | CASSLRVVNTEAFF
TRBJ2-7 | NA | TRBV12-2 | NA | TGTGCAAGTCGCCAGATGCGGGACCCCCTCTCCTACGAGCAGTACTTC | CASRQMRDPLSYEQYF
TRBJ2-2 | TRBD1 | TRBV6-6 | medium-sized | TGTGCCAGCAGTTATACGACAGGGGACACCGGGGAGCTGTTTTTT | CASSYTTGDTGELFF
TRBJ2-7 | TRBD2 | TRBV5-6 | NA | TGTGCCAGCAGCTTTAGCGAGGTAGCGGGGACCCCCCGCGAGCAGTACTTC | CASSFSEVAGTPREQYF
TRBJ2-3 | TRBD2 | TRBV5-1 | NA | TGCGCCAGCAGCTTGGGCCCGAGGACTAGCGGGGGGGCAGATACGCAGTATTTT | CASSLGPRTSGGADTQYF
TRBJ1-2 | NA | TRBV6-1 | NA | TGTGCCAGCAGTTGGTCGGGAGGCTACACCTTC | CASSWSGGYTF
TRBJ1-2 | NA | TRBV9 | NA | TGTGCCAGCAGCGTAGGTGGGGGGGGGAGTATCAACTATGGCTACACCTTC | CASSVGGGGSINYGYTF
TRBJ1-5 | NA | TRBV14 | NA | TGTGCCTCCGGGGGGAGCGGTCAGCCCCAGCATTTT | CASGGSGQPQHF
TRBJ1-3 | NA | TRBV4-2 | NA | TGTGCCAGCAGCCAAGTGGACGGACAAGCCACCATATATTTT | CASSQVDGQATIYF
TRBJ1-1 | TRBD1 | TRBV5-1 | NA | TGCGCCAGCTTGGGGGCAGGGGGTTCGAGCACTGAAGCTTTCTTT | CASLGAGGSSTEAFF
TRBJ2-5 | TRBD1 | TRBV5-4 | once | TGTGCCAGCAGCCCAGGGGGTGGGGAGACCCAGTACTTC | CASSPGGGETQYF
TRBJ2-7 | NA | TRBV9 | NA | TGTGCCAGCAGCGCCCCGGGCGGGGACCACGAGCAGTACTTC | CASSAPGGDHEQYF
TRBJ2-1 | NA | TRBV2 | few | TGTGCCAGCCGCACCGAGAGATCCTACAATGAGCAGTTCTTC | CASRTERSYNEQFF
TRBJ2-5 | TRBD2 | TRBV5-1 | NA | TGCGCCAGCAGCTTGGCGGGACTAGACGGTGGCAGAGAGACCCAGTACTTC | CASSLAGLDGGRETQYF
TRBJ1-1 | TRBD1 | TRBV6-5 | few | TGTGCCAGCAGAGGGGGCATTGGCACTGAAGCTTTCTTT | CASRGGIGTEAFF
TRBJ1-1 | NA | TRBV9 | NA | TGTGCCAGCAGCGTAGCTAAGGGGGGGGACACTGAAGCTTTCTTT | CASSVAKGGDTEAFF
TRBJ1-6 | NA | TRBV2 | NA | TGTGCCAGCAGTGAAGCGCCGGGAAGTCGTTCACCCCTCCACTTT | CASSEAPGSRSPLHF
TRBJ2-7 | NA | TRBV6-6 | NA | TGTGCCAGCAGGGACGGGGACACAACCTACGAGCAGTACTTC | CASRDGDTTYEQYF
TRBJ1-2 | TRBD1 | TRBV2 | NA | TGTGCCAGCAGTGTTACAGGGGACTATGGCTACACCTTC | CASSVTGDYGYTF
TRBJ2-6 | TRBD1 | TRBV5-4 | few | TGTGCCAGCAGCCCCGGGACAGAGTTTCACCTCCTCTCTGGGGCCAACGTCCTGACTTTC | CASSPGTEFHLLSGANVLTF
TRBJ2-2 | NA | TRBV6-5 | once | TGTGCCAGCGGTATAGAGGGCACCGGGGAGCTGTTTTTT | CASGIEGTGELFF
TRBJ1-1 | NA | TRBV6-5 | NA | TGTGCCAGCAGCCCCCCAGGCCGCCGGACTGAAGCTTTCTTT | CASSPPGRRTEAFF
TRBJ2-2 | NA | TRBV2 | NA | TGTGCCAGCAGTGGGAGCGGCGGGGAGCTGTTTTTT | CASSGSGGELFF
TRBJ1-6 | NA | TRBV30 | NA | TGTGCTTCTCAAGGGGTAGGGGGTTATAATTCACCCCTCCACTTT | CASQGVGGYNSPLHF
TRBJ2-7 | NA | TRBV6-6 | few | TGTGCCAGCAGGCTATCGACAAGGAAAGATTCGTACGAGCAGTACTTC | CASRLSTRKDSYEQYF
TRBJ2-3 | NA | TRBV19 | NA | TGTGCCAGTAGTATAGCGGGTAAGACCACAGATACGCAGTATTTT | CASSIAGKTTDTQYF
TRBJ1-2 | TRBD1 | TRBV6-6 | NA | TGTGCCAGCAGTCCGGACAGGGGGCCATATGGCTACACCTTC | CASSPDRGPYGYTF
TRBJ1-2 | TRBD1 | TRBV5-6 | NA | TGTGCCAGCAGCTTTCAGGGGGCCAACTATGGCTACACCTTC | CASSFQGANYGYTF
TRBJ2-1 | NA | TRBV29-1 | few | TGCAGCGTTGGTCCAGGCTTGGATGAGCAGTTCTTC | CSVGPGLDEQFF
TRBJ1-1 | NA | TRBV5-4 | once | TGTGCCAGTTCACCGCGGGGGGGGAGGAACACTGAAGCTTTCTTT | CASSPRGGRNTEAFF
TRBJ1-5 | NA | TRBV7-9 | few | TGTGCCAGCAGCTTGGGCAGGGGCGATCAGCCCCAGCATTTT | CASSLGRGDQPQHF
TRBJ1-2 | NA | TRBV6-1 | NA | TGTGCCAGCAGTGTTACAGGGAACAACTATGGCTACACCTTC | CASSVTGNNYGYTF
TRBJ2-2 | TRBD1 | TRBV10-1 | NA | TGCGCCAGCAGTGAGTCAGGGACAGGAGACACCGGGGAGCTGTTTTTT | CASSESGTGDTGELFF
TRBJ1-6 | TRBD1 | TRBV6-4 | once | TGTGCCAGCAGTGACTCTACAGGGGCTAATTCACCCCTCCACTTT | CASSDSTGANSPLHF
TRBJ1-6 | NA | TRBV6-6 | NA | TGTGCCAGCAGCCTCACAGGTAGCAATTCACCCCTCCACTTT | CASSLTGSNSPLHF
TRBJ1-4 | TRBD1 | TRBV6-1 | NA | TGTGCCAGCAAGACAGGGTTGGAGAAACTGTTTTTT | CASKTGLEKLFF
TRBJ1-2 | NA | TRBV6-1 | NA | TGTGCCAGCAGTGAGGGCAGGGCCTATGGCTACACCTTC | CASSEGRAYGYTF
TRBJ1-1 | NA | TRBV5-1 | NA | TGCGCCAGCAGCTTGCTCAGAGGCACTGAAGCTTTCTTT | CASSLLRGTEAFF
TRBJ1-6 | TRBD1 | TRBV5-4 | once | TGTGCCAGCAGTTTCATCAGGGGGGATTCACCCCTCCACTTT | CASSFIRGDSPLHF
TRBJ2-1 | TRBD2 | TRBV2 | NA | TGTGCCAGCACAACTAGCGGGGGGGCCGGGGAGCAGTTCTTC | CASTTSGGAGEQFF
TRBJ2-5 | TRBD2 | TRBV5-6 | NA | TGTGCCAGCAGCCTACCTGGATCGCGGGAGGAAGAGACCCAGTACTTC | CASSLPGSREEETQYF
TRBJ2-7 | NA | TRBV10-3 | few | TGTGCCATCAGTGAGGGGTTAGCGGGACAGGGTTTGGACGAGCAGTACTTC | CAISEGLAGQGLDEQYF
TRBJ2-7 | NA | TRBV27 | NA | TGTGCCAGCAGCCCAGACAACTCCGCGCAGTACTTC | CASSPDNSAQYF
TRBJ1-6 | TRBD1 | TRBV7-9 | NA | TGTGCCAGCAGCCAGAAACGGACAGGGAGGGGAGGTGTTGCTTCACCCCTCCACTTT | CASSQKRTGRGGVASPLHF
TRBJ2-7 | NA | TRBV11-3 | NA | TGTGCCAGCAGCCCTAGCCGCAGCAGGTCCGCCGAGCAGTACTTC | CASSPSRSRSAEQYF
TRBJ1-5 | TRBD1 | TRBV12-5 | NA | TGTGCTAGTGGTCCCGGACAGGGGAATCAGCCCCAGCATTTT | CASGPGQGNQPQHF
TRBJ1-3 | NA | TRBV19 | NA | TGTGCCAGTAGCCCCCGGGGACACCTCAACACCATATATTTT | CASSPRGHLNTIYF
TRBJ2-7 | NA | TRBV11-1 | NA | TGTGCCAGCAGCTCCTGGGGAGGCTTAACCTACGAGCAGTACTTC | CASSSWGGLTYEQYF
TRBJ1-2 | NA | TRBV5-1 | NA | TGCGCCAGCAGCTTTTCATCAGGGGATTATGGCTACACCTTC | CASSFSSGDYGYTF
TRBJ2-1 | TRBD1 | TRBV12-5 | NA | TGTGCTAGTGGTTGGGGACAGGGGGGCTCCTACAATGAGCAGTTCTTC | CASGWGQGGSYNEQFF
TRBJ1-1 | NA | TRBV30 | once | TGTGCCTGGAGAAAGGGAGGCAGTAAGAACACTGAAGCTTTCTTT | CAWRKGGSKNTEAFF
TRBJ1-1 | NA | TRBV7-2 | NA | TGTGCCAGCAGCTTAGAGGGGGTTGGAAGAGCTTTCTTT | CASSLEGVGRAFF
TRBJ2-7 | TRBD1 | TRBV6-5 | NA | TGTGCCAGCACCTCGAGATGGGACAGGGGATACGAGCAGTACTTC | CASTSRWDRGYEQYF
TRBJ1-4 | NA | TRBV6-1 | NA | TGTGCCAGCGGCCAACGTCTCCGGGATGAAAAACTGTTTTTT | CASGQRLRDEKLFF